Below are 24 T cell receptor beta chains sequenced from a single sample in a study of preoperative IRX-2 immunotherapy in early breast cancer. Treatment described: preoperative locoregional IRX-2 cytokine immunotherapy. Method: immunoSEQ multiplex PCR; TCRdb's copy keeps in-frame clones and lacks some. The sample shows 95,000 to 100,000 clones, about nine tenths of them seen only once. Sequencing was performed on tumor tissue, taken after IRX-2 immunotherapy. All receptors derive from a human donor with breast cancer.

The rearrangement joins TRBV5-1 to TRBJ2-7, with D perhaps assigned TRBD1 or TRBD2 (5 bases each). The CDR3 runs 16 residues. Germline CDR1 and CDR2: SGHRS and YFSETQ. The V and J ends lost 4 bases and 5 bases respectively, with 22 bases between them. The CDR3 DNA reads TGCGCCAGCAGCGTCCGGGACCGAGTTAAGGTCAACGAGCAGTACTTC. Protein sequence: CASSVRDRVKVNEQYF.

The rearrangement links TRBV19 to TRBJ2-7, with 9 positions matching TRBD2. The germline gives CDR1 LNHDA, CDR2 SQIVND (reference sequence). V lost 3 bases to trimming and J lost 1 base; unmatched junction nucleotides: 4. This CDR3 region has 15 residues. The CDR3 region is CASSMGSGRSYEQYF. CDR3 DNA sequence: TGTGCCAGTAGTATGGGTAGCGGGAGATCCTACGAGCAGTACTTC.

The chain employs TRBV6-8 and TRBJ1-2; a possible D gene is TRBD1 (6 bases). This CDR3 region has 12 residues. Trimming cost V 5 bases and J 8 bases, with 12 bases left between them. Germline values: CDR1 MNHGY, CDR2 SAAAGT. The DNA of the CDR3 is TGTGCCAGCAGTCCGAACAGGGACGGCTACACCTTC. It is translated as CASSPNRDGYTF.

The chain combines TRBV2 with TRBJ2-2; 9 bases map to TRBD1. Germline CDR1 is SNHLY and CDR2 is FYNNEI. With 7 bases clipped from V and 1 base from J, the junction kept 4 bases outside the gene matches. This CDR3 has 15 residues. This CDR3 is CASNRQGGNTGELFF. The CDR3 DNA follows: TGTGCCAGCAATAGACAGGGGGGGAACACCGGGGAGCTGTTTTTT.

The chain is built from TRBV15 and TRBJ1-4; unclear D gene. The germline V gene encodes CDR1 LNHNV and CDR2 YYDKDF (reference sequence). The CDR3 is 17 amino acids. Deletions cut 3 bases from V and 2 bases from J, with 16 bases between. The CDR3 bases are TGTGCCACCAGCAGGGCCCCCTTCCAGATCACTAATGAAAAACTGTTTTTT. Translated, it gives CATSRAPFQITNEKLFF. The full variable domain, its missing parts supplied by reference TRBV15 and TRBJ1-4, is DAMVIQNPRYQVTQFGKPVTLSCSQTLNHNVMYWYQQKSSQAPKLLFHYYDKDFNNEADTPDNFQSRRPNTSFCFLDIRSPGLGDTAMYLCATSRAPFQITNEKLFFGSGTQLSVL.

This chain links TRBV22-1 with TRBJ1-4; TRBD1, as called in the table, went unchecked against the DNA. TRBV22-1 is labeled a pseudogene. The CDR3 extends over 15 amino acids. DNA of the CDR3: TGTGCCAGCAGTTTAATGACAGGGAATGATGAAAAACTGTTTTTT. This sequence encodes CASSLMTGNDEKLFF.

This chain uses TRBV11-3 with TRBJ2-7; D is ambiguous. This CDR3 contains 17 residues. Germline V lookup: CDR1 SGHNT, CDR2 YENEEA. With 5 bases removed from V and 2 bases from J, the gap between germline ends came to 22 bases. CDR3 sequence reads: CASSPRLWLSQPYEQYF. Here the CDR3 DNA reads TGTGCCAGCAGCCCAAGGTTGTGGCTCTCACAGCCCTACGAGCAGTACTTC.

J is TRBJ2-7 and V is TRBV1; the table's D call, TRBD2, was not checked against the DNA. TRBV1 is marked as a pseudogene. The CDR3 consists of 13 residues. CDR3 DNA sequence: TGCGCCAGCAGCCAACATACTAGCTACGAGCAGTACTTC. Translation gives CASSQHTSYEQYF.

The genes are TRBV28 and TRBJ1-1, with 8 bases aligning to TRBD1. This CDR3 comprises 13 residues. V lost 6 bases to trimming and J lost 6 bases; unmatched junction nucleotides: 6. CDR1 is MDHEN, CDR2 SYDVKM, per germline. CDR3 region: CASRGQVNAEAFF. CDR3 DNA: TGTGCCAGCAGGGGACAGGTGAATGCTGAAGCTTTCTTT.

J is TRBJ2-1 and V is TRBV10-2; 10 positions agree with TRBD2. Germline loops: CDR1 WSHSY, CDR2 SAAADI. This CDR3 has 13 amino acids. V shed 8 bases, J shed 8 bases, and the junction held 6 bases outside the gene matches. CDR3 loop: CASWTSGRDEQFF. The CDR3 DNA sequence: TGCGCCAGCTGGACTAGCGGACGGGATGAGCAGTTCTTC.

This chain links TRBV28 with TRBJ1-1, with unresolved D. CDR1 and CDR2 from the germline V gene are MDHEN and SYDVKM. The CDR3 extends over 15 amino acids. Trimming removed 5 bases at V and 0 bases at J, with 13 bases between. In DNA, the CDR3 is TGTGCCAGCAGTCCACCCACAGCTATGAACACTGAAGCTTTCTTT. This translates into CASSPPTAMNTEAFF.

The rearrangement joins TRBV6-8 to TRBJ1-1; no reliable D call. CDR1 and CDR2 (germline): MNHGY, SAAAGT. V was clipped by 6 bases and J by 6 bases, with 17 bases between them. The CDR3 has 14 amino acids. CDR3 loop: CASRSLGGQPEAFF. DNA of the CDR3: TGTGCCAGCAGGTCTCTCGGCGGGCAGCCTGAAGCTTTCTTT.

The gene calls are TRBV10-1 and TRBJ2-3; D perhaps matches TRBD2 (6 bases). Per the germline V gene, CDR1 is WNHNN and CDR2 is SYGVQD (reference sequence). Deletions cut 3 bases from V and 2 bases from J, with 9 bases between. This CDR3 contains 14 residues. CDR3 bases: TGCGCCAGCAGTGACAAGGACTACACAGATACGCAGTATTTT. Translated: CASSDKDYTDTQYF.

The table lists this clone with a count of one. This chain joins TRBV18 and TRBJ1-5; TRBD1 matches at 9 bases. Germline lookup yields CDR1 KGHSH and CDR2 LQKENI. Trimming removed 3 bases from V and 3 bases from J; junction bases left unmatched: 3. The CDR3 covers 15 residues. CDR3 DNA: TGTGCCAGCTCACCCGGGACAGGGCACAATCAGCCCCAGCATTTT. Translating it yields CASSPGTGHNQPQHF.

V usage is TRBV6-8 and J usage is TRBJ1-4; D is uncertain. Germline-derived CDR1 and CDR2 are MNHGY and SAAAGT. The CDR3 sequence is 15 residues long. V was trimmed by 5 bases and J by 7 bases, leaving 17 bases between them. The CDR3 loop is CASSTYGGQVEKLFF. CDR3 nucleotide sequence: TGTGCCAGCAGTACTTACGGAGGGCAGGTTGAAAAACTGTTTTTT.

The chain couples TRBV28 to TRBJ2-7, with D possibly being TRBD1 or TRBD2 (6 bases each). Trimming left V 7 bases short and J 2 bases short, with 15 bases between. Germline CDR1 reads MDHEN; CDR2 reads SYDVKM. The CDR3 has 14 residues. CDR3 protein: CASIRPGGPYEQYF. DNA for the CDR3: TGTGCCAGCATCCGTCCCGGGGGCCCCTACGAGCAGTACTTC.

The genes are TRBV30 and TRBJ1-2, with TRBD1 matching 7 bases. CDR1 is GTSNPN and CDR2 is SVGIG in the germline V gene (reference sequence). After removal of 3 bases from V and 2 bases from J, the junction contained 6 bases not matched to a gene. This CDR3 region has 14 residues. In DNA, the CDR3 is TGTGCCTGGAGCTCGGGACAGCCCAACTATGGCTACACCTTC. As protein: CAWSSGQPNYGYTF.

J is TRBJ1-3 and V is TRBV19; unclear D gene. CDR3 length: 13 residues. CDR1 and CDR2 (germline): LNHDA, SQIVND (reference sequence). Trimming removed 6 bases from V and 10 bases from J, with 16 bases in between. The CDR3 sequence: CASRDTTKWTIYF. The CDR3 bases are TGTGCCAGTAGAGACACGACGAAATGGACCATATATTTT.

The genes are TRBV6-4 and TRBJ1-1; 10 bases match TRBD1. The length of the CDR3 is 15 residues. With 5 bases clipped from V and 7 bases from J, the junction kept 10 bases outside the gene matches. Germline V gene sequence: CDR1 MRHNA, CDR2 SNTAGT. The CDR3 DNA is TGTGCCAGCAGTTACCCGGGACAGGGGAAGGATGAAGCTTTCTTT. This sequence encodes CASSYPGQGKDEAFF.

The V and J genes are TRBV6-4 and TRBJ2-1, with D perhaps assigned TRBD1 or TRBD2 (5 bases each). V was shortened by 4 bases and J by 9 bases, with 25 bases between the two germline ends. The germline gives CDR1 MRHNA, CDR2 SNTAGT. CDR3 length equals 17 residues. The DNA of the CDR3 is TGTGCCAGCAGTGTTGGCCATGGGCGGACTTATGACAGTGAGCAGTTCTTC. Translation gives CASSVGHGRTYDSEQFF.

About this clone itself: A junction end diverges from the germline sequence, so it may reflect a read error. The chain joins TRBV6-8 to TRBJ2-5; D remains ambiguous. CDR3 size: 12 residues. Germline-derived CDR1 and CDR2 are MNHGY and SAAAGT. Here the CDR3 reads CAISLERETQYF. The CDR3 bases are TGTGCCATCAGTTTGGAACGGGAGACCCAGTACTTC.

This rearrangement joins TRBV5-1 to TRBJ2-2, with 9 bases lining up with TRBD1. The ends lost 3 bases at V and 2 bases at J; junction bases unmatched: 5. Germline CDR1 SGHRS, CDR2 YFSETQ. The CDR3 contains 16 residues. The CDR3 region is CASSSDRGFNTGELFF. The DNA of the CDR3 is TGCGCCAGCAGCTCGGACAGGGGATTTAACACCGGGGAGCTGTTTTTT.

Comment on this clone: Other nucleotide sequences from this sample produce the same CDR3. This chain joins TRBV6-8 and TRBJ2-7; maybe TRBD1 (6 bases). V lost 5 bases, J lost 1 base, and 9 bases lay in between. From germline, CDR1 is MNHGY and CDR2 SAAAGT. This CDR3 has 13 amino acids. DNA for the CDR3: TGTGCCAGCAGTCGGGGACAATCCTACGAGCAGTACTTC. Protein product: CASSRGQSYEQYF.

This clone was counted a single time. The V call is TRBV7-1, the J call TRBJ2-7; 7 positions agree with TRBD1. TRBV7-1 carries the ORF label, with uncertain function. The V segment lost 4 bases and the J segment 4 bases; nucleotides outside the gene matches: 7. This CDR3 is built from 14 residues. DNA for the CDR3: TGTGCCAGCAGCTATGATCCGGGACAGTACGAGCAGTACTTC. Translating it yields CASSYDPGQYEQYF.